The TCR beta chain described here comes from a study of T-cell memory formation after mild COVID-19. MiXCR was run by TCRdb on the 5' RACE reads, yielding one entry per CDR3 protein. This sample carries approximately 200,000 distinct CDR3 sequences, around 15% of them seen once, and the ten largest clones take about 2%. With 8 bases clipped from V and 5 bases from J, the junction kept 9 bases outside the gene matches. The CDR3 is 14 amino acids. CDR1 is SGHAT, CDR2 FQDESV, per germline (reference sequence). This TCR derives from an adult woman who had mild COVID-19 (a few samples of this study predate the infection). Cell type and time point are not known. The gene calls are TRBV11-1 and TRBJ2-5; 9 positions agree with TRBD1. What was sequenced was PBMCs or a T cell subset sorted from them (not recorded which). The CDR3 spells CASGNRDRVETQYF. The CDR3 DNA follows: TGTGCCAGCGGAAACCGGGACAGGGTGGAGACCCAGTACTTC.